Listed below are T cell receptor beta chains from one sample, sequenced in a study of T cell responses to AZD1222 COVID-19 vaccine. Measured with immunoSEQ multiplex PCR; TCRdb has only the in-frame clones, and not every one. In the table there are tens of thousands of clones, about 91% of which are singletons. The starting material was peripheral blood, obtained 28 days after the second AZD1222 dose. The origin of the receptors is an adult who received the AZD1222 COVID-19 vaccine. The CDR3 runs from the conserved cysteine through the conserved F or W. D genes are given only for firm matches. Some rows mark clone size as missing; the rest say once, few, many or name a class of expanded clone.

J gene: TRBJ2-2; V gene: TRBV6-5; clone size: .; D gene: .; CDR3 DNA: TGTGCCAGCAGGGAGGGGGCGAACACCGGGGAGCTGTTTTTT; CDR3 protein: CASREGANTGELFF
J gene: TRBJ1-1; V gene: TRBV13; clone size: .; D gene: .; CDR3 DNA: TGTGCCAGCCTCGTGAGGGGCACTGAAGCTTTCTTT; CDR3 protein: CASLVRGTEAFF
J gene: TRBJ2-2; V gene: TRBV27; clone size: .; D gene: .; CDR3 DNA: TGTGCCAGCAGTTTCAGACAGAACACCGGGGAGCTGTTTTTT; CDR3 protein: CASSFRQNTGELFF
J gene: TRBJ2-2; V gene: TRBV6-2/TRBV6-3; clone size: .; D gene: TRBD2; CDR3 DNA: TGTGCCAGCAGTTACTCGAGCGCGGGGGTGAGGAACACCGGGGAGCTGTTTTTT; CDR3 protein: CASSYSSAGVRNTGELFF
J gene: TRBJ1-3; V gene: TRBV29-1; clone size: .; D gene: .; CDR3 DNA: TGCAGCGTTGAATTACAGGTCTCTGGAAACACCATATATTTT; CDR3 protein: CSVELQVSGNTIYF
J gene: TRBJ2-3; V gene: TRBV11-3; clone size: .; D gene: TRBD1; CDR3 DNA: TGTGCCAGCAGCTTAGATGGGGGACAGGGAACAGATACGCAGTATTTT; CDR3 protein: CASSLDGGQGTDTQYF
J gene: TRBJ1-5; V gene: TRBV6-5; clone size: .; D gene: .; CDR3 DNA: TGTGCCAGCAGTCGACAGCCAAATCAGCCCCAGCATTTT; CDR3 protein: CASSRQPNQPQHF
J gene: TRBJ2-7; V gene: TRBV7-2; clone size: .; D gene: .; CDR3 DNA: TGTGCCAGCAGCTGGGCGGGACGGAGCTACGAGCAGTACTTC; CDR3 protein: CASSWAGRSYEQYF
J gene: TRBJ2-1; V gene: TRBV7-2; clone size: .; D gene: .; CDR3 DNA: TGTGCCAGCAGCCCAGGGCGGGACTTCTACAATGAGCAGTTCTTC; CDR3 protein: CASSPGRDFYNEQFF
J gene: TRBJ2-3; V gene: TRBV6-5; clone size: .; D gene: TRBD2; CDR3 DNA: TGTGCCAGCAGTTCACTAGCGGCTCCTAGGGATACGCAGTATTTT; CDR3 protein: CASSSLAAPRDTQYF
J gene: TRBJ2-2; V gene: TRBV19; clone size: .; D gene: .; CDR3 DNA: TGTGCTTCGTACCAGCGGGGACACCAGAGGCCCGAGCTGTTTTTT; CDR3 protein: CASYQRGHQRPELFF
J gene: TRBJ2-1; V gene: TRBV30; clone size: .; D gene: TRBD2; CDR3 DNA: TGTGCCTGGACTAATCTCCGGGAGGGGTCCTACAATGAGCAGTTCTTC; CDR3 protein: CAWTNLREGSYNEQFF
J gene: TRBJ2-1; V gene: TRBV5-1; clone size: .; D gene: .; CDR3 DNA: TGCGCCAGCAGTAAATCTAGCGCCTCCTACAATGAGCAGTTCTTC; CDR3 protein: CASSKSSASYNEQFF
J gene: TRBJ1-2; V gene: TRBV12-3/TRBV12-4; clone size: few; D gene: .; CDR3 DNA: TGTGCCAGCAGTTTAGGCAACTATGGCTACACCTTC; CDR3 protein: CASSLGNYGYTF
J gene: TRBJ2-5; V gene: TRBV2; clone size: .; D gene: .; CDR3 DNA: TGTGCCAGCACCCCCGGGCTCAGGGGGGGGGAGACCCAGTACTTC; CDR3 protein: CASTPGLRGGETQYF
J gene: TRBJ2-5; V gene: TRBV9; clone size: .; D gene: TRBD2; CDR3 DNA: TGTGCCAGCAGCGTAGTGGCGGGGGATGGAGAGACCCAGTACTTC; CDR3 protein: CASSVVAGDGETQYF
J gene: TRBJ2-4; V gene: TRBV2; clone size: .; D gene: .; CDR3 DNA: TGTGCCAGCAGGGGGGCAGGGTCGGACATTCAGTACTTC; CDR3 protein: CASRGAGSDIQYF
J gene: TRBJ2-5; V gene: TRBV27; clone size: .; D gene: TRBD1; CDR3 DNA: TGTGCCAGCAGTTTGACAGGGGGGTTAGAGACCCAGTACTTC; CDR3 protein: CASSLTGGLETQYF
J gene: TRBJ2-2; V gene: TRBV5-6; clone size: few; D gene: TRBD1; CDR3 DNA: TGTGCCAGCAGCCCTCCTACAGGGGGCTCCCACACCGGGGAGCTGTTTTTT; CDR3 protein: CASSPPTGGSHTGELFF
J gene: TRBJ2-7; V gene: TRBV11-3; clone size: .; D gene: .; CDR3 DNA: TGTGCCAGCTTCAACCCCTTGGACGAGCAGTACTTC; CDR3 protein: CASFNPLDEQYF
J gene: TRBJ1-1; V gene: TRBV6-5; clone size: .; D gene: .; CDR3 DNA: TGTGCCAGCAGCAACCGGTTAATCCACACTGAAGCTTTCTTT; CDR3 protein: CASSNRLIHTEAFF
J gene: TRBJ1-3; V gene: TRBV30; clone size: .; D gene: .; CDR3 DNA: TGTGCCTGGAGTGTTGGCAGCCGAAACACCATATATTTT; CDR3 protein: CAWSVGSRNTIYF
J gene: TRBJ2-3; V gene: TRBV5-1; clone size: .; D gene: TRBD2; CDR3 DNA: TGCGCCAGCAGCCTGGGACTAGCGGGGCCTAGCACAGATACGCAGTATTTT; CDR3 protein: CASSLGLAGPSTDTQYF
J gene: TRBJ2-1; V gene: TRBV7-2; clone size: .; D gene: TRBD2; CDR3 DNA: TGTGCCAGCAGCTTAGAGAGCGGGAGGAACCCCAATGAGCAGTTCTTC; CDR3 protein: CASSLESGRNPNEQFF
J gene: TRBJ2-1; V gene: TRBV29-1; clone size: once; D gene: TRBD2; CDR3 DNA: TGCAGCAAAACTAGCGGGGGGGCGAGTGAGCAGTTCTTC; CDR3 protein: CSKTSGGASEQFF
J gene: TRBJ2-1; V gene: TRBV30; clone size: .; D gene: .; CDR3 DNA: TGTGCCTGGAGTGTATCAGCTTACAATGAGCAGTTCTTC; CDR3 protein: CAWSVSAYNEQFF
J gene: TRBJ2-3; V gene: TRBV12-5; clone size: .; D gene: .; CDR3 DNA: TGTGCTAGTGGACGGGAGAGGACAGGAAGCCACACAGATACGCAGTATTTT; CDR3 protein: CASGRERTGSHTDTQYF
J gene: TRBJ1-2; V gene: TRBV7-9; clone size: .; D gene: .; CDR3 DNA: TGTGCCAGCAGCTTAGCGGGGGACCGAGGTGGCTATGGCTACACCTTC; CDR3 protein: CASSLAGDRGGYGYTF
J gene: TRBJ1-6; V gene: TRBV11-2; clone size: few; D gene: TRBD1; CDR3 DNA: TGTGCCAGCAGCTTTGACAGGGGGTCCTATAATTCACCCCTCCACTTT; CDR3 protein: CASSFDRGSYNSPLHF
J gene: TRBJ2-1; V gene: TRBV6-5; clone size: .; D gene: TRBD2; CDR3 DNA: TGTGCCAGCAGGACTAGCGGGAGCGGGATTGAGCAGTTCTTC; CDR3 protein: CASRTSGSGIEQFF
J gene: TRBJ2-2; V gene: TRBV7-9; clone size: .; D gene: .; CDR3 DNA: TGTGCCAGCAGCTTAGCGAGGGCGGGCACCGGGGAGCTGTTTTTT; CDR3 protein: CASSLARAGTGELFF
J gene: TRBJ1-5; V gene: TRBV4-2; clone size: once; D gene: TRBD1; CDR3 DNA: TGTGCCAGCAGCCAGACCGGGACAGTCATTAGCAGGGAGCCCCAGCATTTT; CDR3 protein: CASSQTGTVISREPQHF
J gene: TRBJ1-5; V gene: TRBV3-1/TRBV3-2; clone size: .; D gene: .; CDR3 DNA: TGTGCCAGCAGCCAAGACAGAAATCAGCCCCAGCATTTT; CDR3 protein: CASSQDRNQPQHF
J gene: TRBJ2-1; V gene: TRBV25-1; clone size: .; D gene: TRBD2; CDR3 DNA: TGTGCCAGCCGTAGGACTAGCGGGGGAAGCTCCTACAATGAGCAGTTCTTC; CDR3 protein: CASRRTSGGSSYNEQFF
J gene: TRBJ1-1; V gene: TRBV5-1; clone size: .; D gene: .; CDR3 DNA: TGCGCCAGCAGCTTGGCAGGCGGAATGAACACTGAAGCTTTCTTT; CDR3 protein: CASSLAGGMNTEAFF
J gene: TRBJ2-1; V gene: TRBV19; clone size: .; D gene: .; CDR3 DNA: TGTGCCAGTAGTTCCCTGGCGCGGCCCTTGGGTGAGCAGTTCTTC; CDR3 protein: CASSSLARPLGEQFF
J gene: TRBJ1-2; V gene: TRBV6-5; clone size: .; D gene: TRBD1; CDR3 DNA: TGTGCCAGCAGTAGGGCAGGGGGTTACTATGGCTACACCTTC; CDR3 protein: CASSRAGGYYGYTF
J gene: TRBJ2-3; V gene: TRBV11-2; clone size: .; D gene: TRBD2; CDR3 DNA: TGTGCCAGCAGCCCAGGGACTAGCTTCACAGATACGCAGTATTTT; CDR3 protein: CASSPGTSFTDTQYF
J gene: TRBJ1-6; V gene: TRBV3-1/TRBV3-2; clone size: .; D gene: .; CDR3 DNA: TGTGCCAGCAGCCAAACGAGAAATTCACCCCTCCACTTT; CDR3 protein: CASSQTRNSPLHF
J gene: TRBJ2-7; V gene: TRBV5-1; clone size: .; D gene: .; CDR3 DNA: TGCGCCAGCAGCTTGGGGCCAGGTGTAGGCGGATACGAGCAGTACTTC; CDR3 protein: CASSLGPGVGGYEQYF
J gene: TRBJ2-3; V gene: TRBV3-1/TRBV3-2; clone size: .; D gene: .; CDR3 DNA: TGTGCCAGCAGCCAAGCGGTGGTGGGCTCTTCGCAGTATTTT; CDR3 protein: CASSQAVVGSSQYF
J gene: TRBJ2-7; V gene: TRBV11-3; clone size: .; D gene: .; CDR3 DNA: TGTGCCAGCAGCTTAGGGTCCGGGTTCTACGAGCAGTACTTC; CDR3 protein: CASSLGSGFYEQYF
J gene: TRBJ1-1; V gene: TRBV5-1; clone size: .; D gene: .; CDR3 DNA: TGCGCCAGCCTTCCCTCGTGGGAGAACACTGAAGCTTTCTTT; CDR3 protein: CASLPSWENTEAFF
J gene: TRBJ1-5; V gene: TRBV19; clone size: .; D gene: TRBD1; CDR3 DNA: TGTGCCAGTAGTAAAGGACAGGGCCATCAGCCCCAGCATTTT; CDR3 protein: CASSKGQGHQPQHF
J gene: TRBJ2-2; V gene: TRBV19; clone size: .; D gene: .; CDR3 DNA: TGTGCCAGTAAGCGGAACACCGGGGAGCTGTTTTTT; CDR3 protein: CASKRNTGELFF